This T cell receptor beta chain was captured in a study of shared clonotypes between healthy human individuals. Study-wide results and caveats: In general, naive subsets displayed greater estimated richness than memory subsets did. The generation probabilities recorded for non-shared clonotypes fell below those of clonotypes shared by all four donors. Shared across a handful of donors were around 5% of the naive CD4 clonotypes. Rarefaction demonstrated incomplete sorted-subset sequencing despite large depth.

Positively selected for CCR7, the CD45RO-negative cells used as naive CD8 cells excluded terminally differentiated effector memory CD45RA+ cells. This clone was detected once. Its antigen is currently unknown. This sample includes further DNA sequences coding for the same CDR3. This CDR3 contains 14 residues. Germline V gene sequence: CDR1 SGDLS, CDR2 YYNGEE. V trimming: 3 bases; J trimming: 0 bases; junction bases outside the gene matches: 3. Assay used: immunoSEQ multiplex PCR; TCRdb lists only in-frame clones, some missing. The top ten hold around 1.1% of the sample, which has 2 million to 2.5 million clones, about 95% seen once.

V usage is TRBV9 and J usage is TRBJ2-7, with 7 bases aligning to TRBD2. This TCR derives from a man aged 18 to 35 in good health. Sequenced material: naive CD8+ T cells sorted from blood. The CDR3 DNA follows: TGTGCCAGCAGCGCGAGCGGGAACTCCTACGAGCAGTACTTC. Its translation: CASSASGNSYEQYF. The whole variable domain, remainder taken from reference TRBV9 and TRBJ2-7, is DSGVTQTPKHLITATGQRVTLRCSPRSGDLSVYWYQQSLDQGLQFLIQYYNGEERAKGNILERFSAQQFPDLHSELNLSSLELGDSALYFCASSASGNSYEQYFGPGTRLTVT.